The clone carrying this TCR beta chain was observed a handful of times. TRB rearrangements spanning V, D and J were amplified using mixed TRB-A/B primers. TCRdb called the multiplex PCR reads again in MiXCR, with one record for every CDR3 protein. The data show 8,000 to 9,500 distinct CDR3 sequences, roughly 30% seen once. Amplification of TCR beta used genomic DNA extracted from peripheral blood. The data were obtained in a study of T cell repertoires in aging, cancer and after chemotherapy. Across the study: About 9 million TCR reads made up the full dataset.

This CDR3 is built from 12 residues. CDR1 MNHNY and CDR2 SVGAGI come from the germline V gene (reference sequence). V lost 6 bases and J lost 5, with 10 bases in between. Sequencing was carried out using blood. The clonotype comes from a human donor in good health. The chain carries TRBV6-6 and TRBJ1-1; no reliable D call. DNA for the CDR3: TGTGCCAGCAGCCGGATGGAGACTGAAGCTTTCTTT. Translation gives CASSRMETEAFF.